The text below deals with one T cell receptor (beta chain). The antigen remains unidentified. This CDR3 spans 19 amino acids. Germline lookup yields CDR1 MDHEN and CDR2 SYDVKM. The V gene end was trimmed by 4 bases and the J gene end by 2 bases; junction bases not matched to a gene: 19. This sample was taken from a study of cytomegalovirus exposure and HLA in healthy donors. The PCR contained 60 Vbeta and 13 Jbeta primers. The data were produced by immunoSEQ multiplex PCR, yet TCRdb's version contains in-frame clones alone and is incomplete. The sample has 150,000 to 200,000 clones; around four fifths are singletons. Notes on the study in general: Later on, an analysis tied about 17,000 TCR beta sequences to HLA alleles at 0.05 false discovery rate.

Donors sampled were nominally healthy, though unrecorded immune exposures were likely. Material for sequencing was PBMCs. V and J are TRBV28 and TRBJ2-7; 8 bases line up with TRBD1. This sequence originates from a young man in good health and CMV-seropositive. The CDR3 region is CASSSNMVPSGGYPYEQYF. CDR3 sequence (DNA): TGTGCCAGCAGTTCGAATATGGTCCCCTCAGGGGGCTACCCCTACGAGCAGTACTTC.